This passage covers 25 T cell receptor beta chains from one sample sequenced in a study of cytomegalovirus exposure and HLA in healthy donors. The PCR used 60 Vbeta and 13 Jbeta primers. Only in-frame clones appear in the TCRdb table, and some are missing; sequencing was by immunoSEQ multiplex PCR. Of about 120,000 clones listed, 77% are singletons. The sample taken for sequencing was PBMCs. These receptors were taken from a man aged 35-49 years in good health and CMV-seropositive.

The chain is built from TRBV6-5 and TRBJ1-6; no clear D. Between the trimmed V and J ends, which lost 3 bases and 9 bases, there was a span of 6 bases. The CDR3 length is 12 residues. The germline V gene has CDR1 MNHEY and CDR2 SVGAGI. The CDR3 region has the DNA TGTGCCAGCAGTTATTTCTGTTCACCCCTCCACTTT. As protein: CASSYFCSPLHF.

The gene calls are TRBV19 and TRBJ2-5; D gene uncertain. Looked up from germline, CDR1 is LNHDA and CDR2 is SQIVND (reference sequence). This CDR3 has 13 amino acids. Trimming left V 8 bases short and J 0 bases short, with 10 bases between. CDR3 DNA: TGTGCCAGTCGGGTTGGAAACCAAGAGACCCAGTACTTC. Translation: CASRVGNQETQYF.

A single count supports this clone. The V call is TRBV11-1, the J call TRBJ2-3; 10 bases are a match to TRBD2. This CDR3 contains 14 residues. CDR1 is SGHAT and CDR2 is FQDESV in the germline V gene (reference sequence). V lost 5 bases to trimming and J lost 5 bases; unmatched junction nucleotides: 4. In DNA, the CDR3 is TGTGCCAGCAGCGCGAGACTAGCGGGAGATACGCAGTATTTT. This sequence encodes CASSARLAGDTQYF.

The chain links TRBV6-5 to TRBJ2-5, with TRBD1 matching over 7 bases. With 4 bases clipped from V and 7 bases from J, the junction kept 12 bases outside the gene matches. Germline V gene lookup returns CDR1 MNHEY and CDR2 SVGAGI. The CDR3 is made up of 15 amino acids. CDR3 residues: CASSFSGTVGGTQYF. The CDR3 region has the DNA TGTGCCAGCAGTTTCTCCGGGACAGTTGGGGGGACCCAGTACTTC.

J is TRBJ2-5 and V is TRBV7-9; D is uncertain. Trimming shortened V by 4 bases and J by 5 bases, and 14 bases separated the two germline ends. CDR1 is SEHNR, CDR2 FQNEAQ, per germline (reference sequence). The CDR3 has 14 residues. In DNA form, the CDR3 reads TGTGCCAGCAGCTCACAGATCTCGAGCGAGACCCAGTACTTC. Translated, it gives CASSSQISSETQYF.

The chain combines TRBV5-6 with TRBJ1-2, with a tentative D call TRBD1 (5 bases). V was clipped by 0 bases and J by 1 base, with 10 bases between them. This CDR3 is built from 15 residues. The V gene's germline CDR1 is SGHDT and CDR2 YYEEEE. The CDR3 loop is CASSLGLGGNYGYTF. The CDR3 region has the DNA TGTGCCAGCAGCTTGGGGCTGGGGGGTAACTATGGCTACACCTTC.

Here the CDR3 reads CASSQVGGPYTGYTF. The CDR3 DNA sequence: TGCGCCAGCAGCCAGGTCGGGGGACCGTACACGGGCTACACCTTC. The chain joins TRBV4-3 to TRBJ1-2; D is possibly TRBD1 (5 bases). Germline CDR1 and CDR2: LGHNA and YSLEER. V lost 3 bases and J lost 8, with 19 bases in between. The CDR3 is made up of 15 amino acids.

Note on this clone: At one end, the junction sequence differs from germline, possibly due to a read error. This sequence joins TRBV7-9 and TRBJ2-2; a weak D match, TRBD1 (5 bases). The CDR3 contains 12 residues. Germline CDR1 reads SEHNR; CDR2 reads FQNEAQ (reference sequence). CDR3 sequence: CSSSAGHGELFF. As DNA, the CDR3 is TGTTCCAGCAGCGCAGGGCACGGGGAGCTGTTTTTT.

V gene TRBV29-1 combines with J gene TRBJ2-7, with 9 bases that match TRBD1. This CDR3 region has 15 residues. J was trimmed by 6 bases and V by 1 base; bases with no gene match: 10. CDR1 SQVTM and CDR2 ANQGSEA come from the germline V gene. CDR3 in amino acids: CSVEGLRDREAEQYF. CDR3 sequence (DNA): TGCAGCGTTGAAGGTCTCCGGGACAGGGAGGCCGAGCAGTACTTC.

This chain uses TRBV28 with TRBJ2-7; a weak D match, TRBD1 (6 bases). This CDR3 is built from 12 residues. V lost 7 bases, J lost 3 bases, and 10 bases lay in between. Germline V gene data show CDR1 as MDHEN and CDR2 as SYDVKM. The CDR3 sequence: CASMRGSYEQYF. The CDR3 DNA is TGTGCCAGCATGAGGGGGAGCTACGAGCAGTACTTC.

Details on this clone: This same CDR3 is encoded by further DNA sequences in the sample. The gene calls are TRBV5-1 and TRBJ2-5; D possibly corresponds to TRBD1 (6 bases). Between the trimmed V and J ends, which lost 0 bases and 1 base, there was a span of 7 bases. CDR3 size: 14 residues. Germline V gene data show CDR1 as SGHRS and CDR2 as YFSETQ. The CDR3 sequence: CASSLVQGQETQYF. DNA for the CDR3: TGCGCCAGCAGCTTGGTACAGGGCCAAGAGACCCAGTACTTC.

The V call is TRBV28, the J call TRBJ2-3; D remains unclear. CDR3 length: 13 residues. V was cut by 5 bases and J by 4 bases, with 10 bases left in between. CDR1 is MDHEN and CDR2 is SYDVKM in the germline V gene. The CDR3 DNA reads TGTGCCAGCAGTACGCACAGTCCAGATACGCAGTATTTT. This sequence encodes CASSTHSPDTQYF.

The V call is TRBV7-2, the J call TRBJ2-1, with TRBD2 identical over 15 bases. Germline CDR1 is SGHTA and CDR2 is FQGNSA. V lost 5 bases to trimming and J lost 6 bases; unmatched junction nucleotides: 5. This CDR3 spans 16 amino acids. The CDR3 reads CASSVRTSGGANEQFF. CDR3 sequence (DNA): TGTGCCAGCAGCGTCCGGACTAGCGGGGGGGCCAATGAGCAGTTCTTC.

V is TRBV5-1 and J is TRBJ2-2; no clear D gene. Between the trimmed V and J ends, which lost 4 bases and 4 bases, there was a span of 8 bases. Germline assignment: CDR1 SGHRS and CDR2 YFSETQ. The CDR3 totals 13 residues. Here the CDR3 reads CASSASSTGELFF. CDR3 nucleotides: TGCGCCAGCAGCGCCTCTAGCACCGGGGAGCTGTTTTTT.

The V gene is TRBV5-1, the J gene TRBJ2-1; tentatively, D is TRBD2 (6 bases). CDR1 is SGHRS and CDR2 is YFSETQ in the germline V gene. The CDR3 is 14 amino acids. V lost 6 bases to trimming and J lost 1 base, with 11 bases between them. The CDR3 DNA sequence: TGCGCCAGCACCCCCGGGGGATCCTACAATGAGCAGTTCTTC. Translated: CASTPGGSYNEQFF.

The V and J genes are TRBV11-2 and TRBJ1-6; no definite D call. CDR3 length: 15 amino acids. The germline V gene has CDR1 SGHAT and CDR2 FQNNGV. Trimming pared 1 base from V and 7 bases from J, leaving 11 bases between. The CDR3 DNA is TGTGCCAGCAGCTTAGTGGCAGTCCCCAATTCACCCCTCCACTTT. Translation: CASSLVAVPNSPLHF.

The V gene is TRBV5-6, the J gene TRBJ1-2; no definite D call. This CDR3 is 15 amino acids long. The germline gives CDR1 SGHDT, CDR2 YYEEEE. Trimming took 0 bases from V and 7 from J, leaving 16 bases between them. CDR3 loop: CASSLEDFQGFGYTF. CDR3 nucleotide sequence: TGTGCCAGCAGCTTGGAGGACTTTCAAGGCTTTGGCTACACCTTC.

This clone is a singleton in its sample. The genes are TRBV6-5 and TRBJ2-2; TRBD1 is a possible D gene (6 bases). V was clipped by 7 bases and J by 4 bases, with 16 bases between them. The CDR3 runs to 15 residues. Germline V gives CDR1 MNHEY, CDR2 SVGAGI. In DNA form, the CDR3 reads TGTGCCAGCACCACGAAAGGGGGAACCACCGGGGAGCTGTTTTTT. Translation gives CASTTKGGTTGELFF.

This chain connects TRBV5-1 to TRBJ2-1, with TRBD1 identical over 8 bases. With 4 bases clipped from V and 8 bases from J, the junction kept 11 bases outside the gene matches. The CDR3 totals 15 residues. Germline V lookup: CDR1 SGHRS, CDR2 YFSETQ. CDR3 residues: CASSTGGRTHHEQFF. CDR3 nucleotide sequence: TGCGCCAGCAGCACAGGGGGTCGGACACATCATGAGCAGTTCTTC.

This clone was detected once. This rearrangement joins TRBV4-1 to TRBJ1-2; possibly TRBD1 for D (6 bases). From germline, CDR1 is MGHRA and CDR2 YSYEKL. The CDR3 sequence is 15 residues long. Between the trimmed V and J ends, which lost 1 base and 4 bases, there was a span of 13 bases. CDR3 region: CASSQVGTSTYGYTF. CDR3 coding DNA: TGCGCCAGCAGCCAAGTGGGGACAAGTACCTATGGCTACACCTTC.

This chain links TRBV28 with TRBJ2-3; 10 bases fit TRBD1. The germline CDR1 and CDR2 sequences are MDHEN and SYDVKM. The V segment lost 6 bases and the J segment 9 bases; nucleotides outside the gene matches: 9. This CDR3 spans 14 amino acids. For the CDR3, the DNA is TGTGCCAGCAGCAAGGGACAGGGGATCTTGACGCAGTATTTT. This encodes CASSKGQGILTQYF.

V gene TRBV30 combines with J gene TRBJ1-2, with D unclear. V lost 1 base and J 6 bases, leaving 15 bases between the germline ends. Looked up from germline, CDR1 is GTSNPN and CDR2 is SVGIG (reference sequence). The CDR3 totals 14 residues. CDR3 residues: CAWSEFLYGDGYTF. CDR3 nucleotide sequence: TGTGCCTGGAGTGAATTTTTGTACGGAGATGGCTACACCTTC.

The chain couples TRBV6-1 to TRBJ1-5; D perhaps matches TRBD1 (6 bases). CDR1 MNHNS and CDR2 SASEGT come from the germline V gene. Trimming removed 6 bases at V and 2 bases at J, with 14 bases between. The CDR3 is 15 amino acids. The CDR3 protein is CASRGGGTGNQPQHF. Written as DNA, the CDR3 is TGTGCCAGCAGGGGCGGGGGCACGGGCAATCAGCCCCAGCATTTT.

The chain couples TRBV11-3 to TRBJ2-7; 7 bases are a match to TRBD2. Trimming took 0 bases from V and 6 from J; bases not matched to a gene: 8. Germline V gene data show CDR1 as SGHNT and CDR2 as YENEEA. This CDR3 has 15 amino acids. CDR3 in DNA: TGTGCCAGCAGCTTAGACGGCGGGGGACTGGGCGAGCAGTACTTC. The encoded protein is CASSLDGGGLGEQYF. Full variable domain (remainder filled in from reference TRBV11-3 and TRBJ2-7): EAGVVQSPRYKIIEKKQPVAFWCNPISGHNTLYWYLQNLGQGPELLIRYENEEAVDDSQLPKDRFSAERLKGVDSTLKIQPAELGDSAVYLCASSLDGGGLGEQYFGPGTRLTVT.

In DNA form, the CDR3 reads TGTGCCAGCAGCTCGACTTCGAATGAGCAGTTCTTC. Residues: CASSSTSNEQFF. The J gene is TRBJ2-1, the V gene TRBV5-6; D is unresolved. This CDR3 is 12 amino acids long. The germline gives CDR1 SGHDT, CDR2 YYEEEE. Trimming pared 3 bases from V and 7 bases from J, leaving 8 bases between. Using reference TRBV5-6 and TRBJ2-1 for the parts outside the CDR3, the full variable domain is DAGVTQSPTHLIKTRGQQVTLRCSPKSGHDTVSWYQQALGQGPQFIFQYYEEEERQRGNFPDRFSGHQFPNYSSELNVNALLLGDSALYLCASSSTSNEQFFGPGTRLTVL.